Listed here are 5 T cell receptor beta chains from one sample, sequenced in a study of PD-1 blockade in mismatch repair-deficient tumors. Assay used: immunoSEQ multiplex PCR; TCRdb lists only in-frame clones, some missing. Here the sample spans 40,000 or so clones, roughly 77% being singletons. Here the sequenced sample was peripheral blood, taken 4 weeks after starting pembrolizumab. The receptors originated from an adult with mismatch repair-deficient cancer.

The chain carries TRBV15 and TRBJ2-6, with D uncertain. V was cut by 0 bases and J by 1 base, with 7 bases left in between. Germline CDR1 reads LNHNV; CDR2 reads YYDKDF (reference sequence). The CDR3 sequence is 16 residues long. The CDR3 DNA follows: TGTGCCACCAGCAGAGATCAACGGTCTGGGGCCAACGTCCTGACTTTC. Translated, it gives CATSRDQRSGANVLTF.

This chain joins TRBV29-1 and TRBJ2-1; no clear D. Germline lookup yields CDR1 SQVTM and CDR2 ANQGSEA. The CDR3 runs to 14 residues. V lost 2 bases to trimming and J lost 0 bases, with 8 bases between them. CDR3 in DNA: TGCAGCGTTGAACAGCGCATCTCCTACAATGAGCAGTTCTTC. It is translated as CSVEQRISYNEQFF.

In this sample, this clone turned up a few times. J is TRBJ2-5 and V is TRBV5-5; TRBD2 might be the D (6 bases). The V end lost 0 bases, the J end lost 3 bases, and 9 bases lay between the germline ends. Germline-derived CDR1 and CDR2 are SGHKS and YYEKEE (reference sequence). This CDR3 has 14 residues. The CDR3 DNA reads as TGTGCCAGCAGCTTGGTATCGGGGGAAGAGACCCAGTACTTC. This encodes CASSLVSGEETQYF. Looking up the rest from reference TRBV5-5 and TRBJ2-5 gives the full variable domain: DAGVTQSPTHLIKTRGQQVTLRCSPISGHKSVSWYQQVLGQGPQFIFQYYEKEERGRGNFPDRFSARQFPNYSSELNVNALLLGDSALYLCASSLVSGEETQYFGPGTRLLVL.

V is TRBV15 and J is TRBJ1-4, with D possibly being TRBD1 (5 bases). The V gene's germline CDR1 is LNHNV and CDR2 YYDKDF (reference sequence). This CDR3 comprises 14 residues. With 0 bases removed from V and 7 bases from J, the gap between germline ends came to 9 bases. CDR3 in DNA: TGTGCCACCAGCAGAGACCGGGGCGTTGAAAAACTGTTTTTT. As protein: CATSRDRGVEKLFF.

A single count supports this clone. The V call is TRBV13, the J call TRBJ2-3; no definite D call. V was trimmed by 2 bases and J by 4 bases, leaving 7 bases between them. CDR3 length: 13 residues. Germline CDR1 and CDR2: PRHDT and FYEKMQ (reference sequence). Here the CDR3 DNA reads TGTGCCAGCAGCTTATCTCGAGCAGATACGCAGTATTTT. This codes for CASSLSRADTQYF.